This T cell receptor beta chain was observed in a study of blood T cell repertoires in COVID-19. The trim removed 4 bases at V and 5 bases at J, leaving 12 bases unmatched. From germline, CDR1 is SEHNR and CDR2 FQNEAQ (reference sequence). The CDR3 extends over 16 amino acids. Assay: immunoSEQ multiplex PCR; the TCRdb copy retains only in-frame clones and omits some. The sample holds some 210,000 clones; approximately 78% are singletons and the top ten take 12%. This clonotype was sampled from a woman in her forties with acute or convalescent COVID-19. The J gene is TRBJ2-5, the V gene TRBV7-9; 8 bases are shared with TRBD1. Sequenced: peripheral blood. The CDR3 spells CASSSIPQGAQETQYF. In DNA, the CDR3 is TGTGCCAGCAGCTCCATACCCCAGGGGGCGCAGGAGACCCAGTACTTC.